The next 2 T cell receptor beta chains were all read from a single sample in a study of OX40 agonist ivuxolimab in advanced cancers. Some clones are missing from TCRdb's copy, which holds only in-frame ones; the method was immunoSEQ multiplex PCR. This table has roughly 45,000 clones, approximately 86% appearing once. Sample: CD4+ or CD8+ T cells sorted from blood, taken in a trial of the OX40 agonist ivuxolimab. Receptor source: an adult with an advanced solid tumor such as melanoma, head and neck, liver or kidney cancer.

The chain has TRBV4-1 and TRBJ2-3, with D possibly being TRBD1 or TRBD2 (7 bases each). The germline V and J ends were trimmed by 4 bases and 10 bases, with 24 bases remaining between them. Germline CDR1 is MGHRA and CDR2 is YSYEKL. The CDR3 length is 16 residues. In DNA form, the CDR3 reads TGCGCCAGCAGCCGAACCTTATCAGGGGGGGCTTTGGCGCAGTATTTT. It encodes CASSRTLSGGALAQYF.

The V and J genes are TRBV18 and TRBJ2-1; D unresolved. Germline values: CDR1 KGHSH, CDR2 LQKENI. V lost 1 base, J lost 8 bases, and 9 bases lay in between. The CDR3 covers 13 residues. Written as DNA, the CDR3 is TGTGCCAGCTCACCACTCTCGGGCGATGAGCAGTTCTTC. This gives the protein CASSPLSGDEQFF. Complete variable domain (other parts from reference TRBV18 and TRBJ2-1): NAGVMQNPRHLVRRRGQEARLRCSPMKGHSHVYWYRQLPEEGLKFMVYLQKENIIDESGMPKERFSAEFPKEGPSILRIQQVVRGDSAAYFCASSPLSGDEQFFGPGTRLTVL.